This T cell receptor beta chain is from a study of T-cell memory formation after mild COVID-19 (dated by TCRdb to the early 2020s). As for the study more broadly: TCR sequence clusters from the two donors were largely donor specific. In a couple of donors, T-cell clones that expanded and contracted after mild COVID-19 were followed by sequencing TCRalpha and TCRbeta repertoires longitudinally. The cohort was made up of two young adult volunteers, one female and one male, who were previously healthy.

Ficoll-Paque density gradient centrifugation was used to isolate PBMCs. Sequencing used an Illumina NovaSeq 6000. cDNA libraries for TCRalpha and TCRbeta were prepared by 5'RACE using constant-segment primers, with sample barcodes and unique molecular identifiers added. Trizol reagent was used to extract RNA from every sample. Library amplification was performed in two PCR steps, and a second sample barcode and Illumina TruSeq adapters were introduced in the second step. Sequencing of libraries was performed on an Illumina NovaSeq with 2 x 150 bp paired-end reads. The source study handled its data this way. With migec v1.2.7, reads were demultiplexed and then collapsed into UMI-guided consensus sequences. Using mixcr v2.1.11, UMI consensuses were aligned to TRA and TRB V and J templates and then assembled into clonotypes. A clonotype was counted as expanded or contracted only if both edgeR and NoisET called the change significant, with noise models trained on biological replicates. For edgeR calls, the thresholds were a false discovery rate-adjusted p below 0.01 and a log2 fold-change of 1. PCA with hierarchical clustering of max-normalized trajectories of the 1000 most abundant clonotypes was used as exploratory dynamics analysis. Each responding clone was given a CD4 or CD8 phenotype based on the CD4+ and CD8+ repertoires, which had been sequenced separately. TCRdb cleaned the public reads at Q25 with fastp, built clones with MiXCR and kept in-frame beta chains. Rows are unified per CDR3 protein, each entry keeping the most common DNA and genes. TCRdb, not the authors, supplied the V and J calls. The sample records under 300,000 distinct CDR3 sequences, around 8% of which are singletons. The ten largest clones represent around a fifth of the sample.

In the case of this clonotype: What antigen it recognizes has not been identified. No clone much larger than this one lies a single base away; base qualities are absent.

What the authors observed across the whole study: Only a couple of mild cases were covered by the study, and larger cohorts that include severe cases with pre-infection samples were considered necessary. Clones contracting from day 15 to 85 had balanced CD4/CD8 phenotypes, while a second wave expanding from day 15 to 37 was biased towards CD4+. Contracting CD4+ clones were located mainly in the CM and EM memory subsets, whereas CD8+ clones were found to be enriched in EMRA. The detection of some responding clones in pre-infection memory suggests that pre-existing cross-reactive memory T cells joined the SARS-CoV-2 response. Whether the second-wave clones peaking on day 37 were SARS-CoV-2 specific was not confirmed.

V drops 10 bases and J drops 2 bases, leaving 15 bases in between. Including the terminal cysteine and phenylalanine, the CDR3 comprises 14 residues. Left in the record is the CDR3 DNA by itself, 42 bases read in frame from the first base. CDR1 and CDR2 are read off the germline V gene (reference sequence) as MNHNY and SVGAGI. The sequenced sample consisted of PBMCs or a T cell subset sorted from them (not recorded which). The V and J segments used are TRBV6-6 and TRBJ2-1; TRBD2 could be the D gene, as 7 bases match. This receptor was obtained from a young man who had mild COVID-19 (a few samples of this study predate the infection). The sample titles of this study are shuffled in the database, so cell type and time point are left out; the donor was told from shared clones. The nucleotide sequence is TGTGCCATTGGGGGGGCAAATACCTACAATGAGCAGTTCTTC. It translates as CAIGGANTYNEQFF.